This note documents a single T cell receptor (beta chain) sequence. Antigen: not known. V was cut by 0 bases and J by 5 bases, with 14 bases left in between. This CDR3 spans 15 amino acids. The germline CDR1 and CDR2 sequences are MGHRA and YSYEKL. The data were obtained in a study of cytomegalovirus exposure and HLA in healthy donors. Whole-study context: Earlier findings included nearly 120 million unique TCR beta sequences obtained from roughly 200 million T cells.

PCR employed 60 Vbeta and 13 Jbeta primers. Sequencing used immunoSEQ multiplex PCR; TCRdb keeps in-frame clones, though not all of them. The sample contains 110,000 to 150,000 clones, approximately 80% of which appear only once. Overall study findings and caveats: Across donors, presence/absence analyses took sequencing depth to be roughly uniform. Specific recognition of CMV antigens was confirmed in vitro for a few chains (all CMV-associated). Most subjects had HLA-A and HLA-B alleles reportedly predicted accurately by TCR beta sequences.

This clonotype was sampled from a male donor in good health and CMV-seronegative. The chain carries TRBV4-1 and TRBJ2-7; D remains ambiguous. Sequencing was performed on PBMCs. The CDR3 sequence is CASSQEKLRSDEQYF. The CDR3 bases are TGCGCCAGCAGCCAAGAAAAACTGAGGTCGGACGAGCAGTACTTC.